Listed below are T cell receptor beta chains from one sample, sequenced in a study of T cell repertoires in cytomegalovirus infection. TCRdb fed the reads into MiXCR, producing one record per CDR3 protein. Here the sample spans around 550,000 distinct CDR3 sequences, about 25% being singletons. What was sequenced was PBMCs. These receptors all come from a human donor in good health (CMV status not recorded). Some clones in this sample may be carry-over from other donors' samples. Each CDR3 is given without its conserved first and last residue.

TRBV6-5 ASSNPGLPGGTEAF
TRBV19 ASGETGNEQY
TRBV7-2 ASSLALNRDTIYNEQF
TRBV19 ASSIVQGNQPQH
TRBV19 ASTTLTEAF
TRBV11-3 ASSLWTSSFTGELF
TRBV27 ASSHGTSGMNEQF
TRBV29-1 SALTGTGPNPPLH
TRBV7-4 ASSLDESLRKNIQY
TRBV6-2/TRBV6-3 ASSYPLAGDTYNEQF
TRBV7-3 ASSPGGSYEQY
TRBV7-2 ASSPGWGYEQY
TRBV4-1 ASSQTTSGSSYEQY
TRBV20-1 SASPGIARDTQY
TRBV12-3/TRBV12-4 ASSRGENGYT
TRBV12-3/TRBV12-4 ASSLALGGANTGELF
TRBV7-2 AWDSSGNTIY
TRBV30 AWHTDLS
TRBV9 ASTNKGVTQPQH
TRBV7-6 ASSQTGQNTGELF
TRBV7-2 ASSLSGEATKNIQY
TRBV4-2 ASSPRTGAVYGYT
TRBV28 ASSWTELAKNIQY
TRBV24-1 ATSDPRGVEAF
TRBV7-9 ASSLDGQGRQPQH
TRBV20-1 SARKGTSGRTDTQY
TRBV7-6 ASSLSVGVLRFEQY
TRBV2 ASSADRQAKNIQY
TRBV7-2 ASSLEARGTDTQY
TRBV6-1 ASSEGPAAQGYT
TRBV19 ATTSGQETQY
TRBV12-3/TRBV12-4 ASRKGNVNYGYT
TRBV7-9 ASSLRAGRAF
TRBV7-2 ASSRSELAAAQY
TRBV7-2 ASSLFSGGNGQPQH
TRBV28 ASSPVGGGSVEQY
TRBV6-2/TRBV6-3 ASFLTGRQRTGELF
TRBV6-2/TRBV6-3 ASSRNYQPQH
TRBV5-1 ASSLERAWSVDTQY
TRBV4-1 ASSQETGGVGGYT
TRBV7-9 ASSPDRAGGPHRADTQY
TRBV7-2 ASSFWGGQPQH
TRBV7-9 ASSRRQGWETQY
TRBV6-2/TRBV6-3 ASSYTGLNTEAF
TRBV7-9 ASSSEGQGGQPQH
TRBV7-2 ASSLGTGVSYEQY
TRBV5-6 ASSYGQGTETQY
TRBV24-1 ATSDFATSVTGELF
TRBV7-3 ASSHSSGDNNEQF
TRBV20-1 SAVDSGSNTDTQY
TRBV6-1 ASLGLAGSGELF
TRBV7-2 ASSLATGNYGYT
TRBV13 ASRRNPLINTEAF